These 11 T cell receptor beta chains originate from one sample sequenced in a study of T cell responses to AZD1222 COVID-19 vaccine. The data were produced by immunoSEQ multiplex PCR, yet TCRdb's version contains in-frame clones alone and is incomplete. The sample lists 110,000 to 150,000 clones, around 90% occurring once. The material was peripheral blood, obtained 28 days after the second AZD1222 dose. These TCRs come from an adult who received the AZD1222 COVID-19 vaccine.

The chain uses TRBV6-2 or TRBV6-3 and TRBJ2-7; D is ambiguous. This CDR3 region has 12 residues. Germline V lookup: CDR1 MNHEY, CDR2 SVGEGT. Trimming stripped 5 bases from V and 3 bases from J, with 8 bases between. The CDR3: CASSIPGYEQYF. DNA for the CDR3: TGTGCCAGCAGTATCCCCGGCTACGAGCAGTACTTC.

The rearrangement joins TRBV28 to TRBJ1-4, with 8 positions matching TRBD1. The CDR3 totals 13 residues. Trimming took 10 bases from V and 7 from J; bases not matched to a gene: 8. Germline V lookup: CDR1 MDHEN, CDR2 SYDVKM. The CDR3 spells CAIGQGAGEKLFF. The CDR3 region has the DNA TGTGCCATTGGTCAGGGGGCGGGTGAAAAACTGTTTTTT. The entire variable domain, with the rest obtained from reference TRBV28 and TRBJ1-4, is as follows: DVKVTQSSRYLVKRTGEKVFLECVQDMDHENMFWYRQDPGLGLRLIYFSYDVKMKEKGDIPEGYSVSREKKERFSLILESASTNQTSMYLCAIGQGAGEKLFFGSGTQLSVL.

This clone was detected only once. The CDR3: CASSLYQGANNEKLFF. DNA of the CDR3: TGTGCCAGCAGTTTATACCAGGGGGCCAATAATGAAAAACTGTTTTTT. The V and J genes are TRBV28 and TRBJ1-4; the match to TRBD1 covers 8 bases. The CDR3 is 16 residues long. Germline V gene sequence: CDR1 MDHEN, CDR2 SYDVKM. Trimming removed 1 base from V and 4 bases from J; junction bases left unmatched: 5.

The chain joins TRBV6-4 to TRBJ2-5; D call uncertain. Germline V gives CDR1 MRHNA, CDR2 SNTAGT. The CDR3 sequence is 14 residues long. Trimming removed 2 bases from V and 5 bases from J, with 12 bases in between. This CDR3 is CASSDVGLSETQYF. CDR3 DNA sequence: TGTGCCAGCAGTGACGTCGGTTTGAGCGAGACCCAGTACTTC.

The chain carries TRBV11-3 and TRBJ2-3; TRBD1 is a possible D gene (6 bases). CDR1 and CDR2 (germline): SGHNT, YENEEA. The CDR3 is made up of 13 amino acids. V was clipped by 4 bases and J by 3 bases, with 8 bases between them. CDR3 sequence: CASSSGQTDTQYF. The CDR3 DNA reads as TGTGCCAGCAGCTCAGGACAGACAGATACGCAGTATTTT.

The V call is TRBV3-1 (or the pseudogene TRBV3-2), the J call TRBJ2-1, with a possible D match to TRBD1 (7 bases). In germline, CDR1 is LGHDT, CDR2 YNNKEL (reference sequence). The CDR3 contains 17 residues. The V end lost 4 bases, the J end lost 4 bases, and 20 bases lay between the germline ends. The CDR3 is CASSRDHWAGGYNEQFF. CDR3 bases: TGTGCCAGCAGCCGAGACCACTGGGCAGGGGGGTACAATGAGCAGTTCTTC.

J is TRBJ2-7 and V is TRBV28; no clear D gene. V lost 5 bases, J lost 3 bases, and 8 bases lay in between. CDR3 length: 12 residues. Per the germline V gene, CDR1 is MDHEN and CDR2 is SYDVKM. The CDR3 spells CASSEKRYEQYF. CDR3 DNA: TGTGCCAGCAGTGAAAAGCGCTACGAGCAGTACTTC.

A single count supports this clone. The chain combines TRBV3-1 (or the pseudogene TRBV3-2) with TRBJ1-6; no clear D gene. V lost 0 bases and J lost 9, with 12 bases in between. The CDR3 contains 15 residues. Germline V gene sequence: CDR1 LGHDT, CDR2 YNNKEL (reference sequence). CDR3 sequence reads: CASSQEGGLGSPLHF. DNA for the CDR3: TGTGCCAGCAGCCAAGAGGGAGGATTGGGTTCACCCCTCCACTTT.

This sequence joins TRBV5-1 and TRBJ1-4, with TRBD1 identical over 7 bases. Germline V CDR1 and CDR2: SGHRS, YFSETQ. The CDR3 is made up of 15 amino acids. Losses at the gene ends were 0 bases for V and 8 bases for J; bases not matched to a gene: 7. This CDR3 is CASSLEGDSGEKLFF. CDR3 DNA sequence: TGCGCCAGCAGCTTGGAGGGGGACAGTGGAGAAAAACTGTTTTTT. The variable domain in full, with the rest retrieved from reference TRBV5-1 and TRBJ1-4, is KAGVTQTPRYLIKTRGQQVTLSCSPISGHRSVSWYQQTPGQGLQFLFEYFSETQRNKGNFPGRFSGRQFSNSRSEMNVSTLELGDSALYLCASSLEGDSGEKLFFGSGTQLSVL.

This clone was recorded at least ten times. The rearrangement uses TRBV18 and TRBJ2-2; 9 nucleotides agree with TRBD1. CDR1 KGHSH and CDR2 LQKENI come from the germline V gene. This CDR3 comprises 15 residues. The V and J ends lost 3 bases and 5 bases, in that order; junction bases with no gene match: 4. CDR3 DNA: TGTGCCAGCTCACCCCGACAGGGGGATACCGGGGAGCTGTTTTTT. This translates into CASSPRQGDTGELFF.

This clone was observed a single time. V gene TRBV13 combines with J gene TRBJ2-3; possibly TRBD1 for D (5 bases). The CDR3 covers 12 residues. CDR1 is PRHDT, CDR2 FYEKMQ, per germline (reference sequence). Trimming removed 8 bases from V and 3 bases from J, with 9 bases in between. CDR3 region: CASGANTDTQYF. The CDR3 nucleotides read TGTGCCAGCGGGGCGAATACAGATACGCAGTATTTT.